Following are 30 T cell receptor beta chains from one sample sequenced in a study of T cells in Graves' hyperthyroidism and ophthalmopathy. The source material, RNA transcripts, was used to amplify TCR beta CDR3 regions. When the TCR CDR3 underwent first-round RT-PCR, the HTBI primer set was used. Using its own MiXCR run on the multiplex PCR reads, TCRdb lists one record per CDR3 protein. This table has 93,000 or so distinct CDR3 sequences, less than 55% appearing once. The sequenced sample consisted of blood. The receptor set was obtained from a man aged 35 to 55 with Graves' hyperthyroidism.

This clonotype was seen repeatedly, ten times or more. Here the CDR3 reads CATSDSRSSGGRTDTQYF. The CDR3 DNA is TGTGCCACCAGTGATTCCAGGTCCAGCGGGGGACGCACAGATACGCAGTATTTT. This chain connects TRBV24-1 to TRBJ2-3; 8 nucleotides line up with TRBD2. This CDR3 has 18 amino acids. The V segment lost 2 bases and the J segment 1 base; nucleotides outside the gene matches: 10. The germline V gene encodes CDR1 KGHDR and CDR2 SFDVKD.

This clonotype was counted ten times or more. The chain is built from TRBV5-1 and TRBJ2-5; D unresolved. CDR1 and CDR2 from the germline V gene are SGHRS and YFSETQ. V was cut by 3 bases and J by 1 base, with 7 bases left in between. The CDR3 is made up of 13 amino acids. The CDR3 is CASSSPGQETQYF. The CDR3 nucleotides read TGCGCCAGCAGCTCTCCCGGCCAAGAGACCCAGTACTTC. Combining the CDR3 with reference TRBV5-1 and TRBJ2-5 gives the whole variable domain KAGVTQTPRYLIKTRGQQVTLSCSPISGHRSVSWYQQTPGQGLQFLFEYFSETQRNKGNFPGRFSGRQFSNSRSEMNVSTLELGDSALYLCASSSPGQETQYFGPGTRLLVL.

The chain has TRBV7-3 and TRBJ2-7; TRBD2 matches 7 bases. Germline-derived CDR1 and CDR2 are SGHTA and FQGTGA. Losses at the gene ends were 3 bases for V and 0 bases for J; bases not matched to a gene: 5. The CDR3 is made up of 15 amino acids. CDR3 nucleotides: TGTGCCAGCAGCTTTTCCGGGGGGAGCTCCTACGAGCAGTACTTC. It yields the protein CASSFSGGSSYEQYF.

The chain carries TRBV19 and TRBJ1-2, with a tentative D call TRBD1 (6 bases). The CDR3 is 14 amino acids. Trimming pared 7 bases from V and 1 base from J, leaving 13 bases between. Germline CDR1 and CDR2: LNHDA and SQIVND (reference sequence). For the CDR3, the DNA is TGTGCCAGTAAGGGGAGGGGGGATAACTATGGCTACACCTTC. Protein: CASKGRGDNYGYTF.

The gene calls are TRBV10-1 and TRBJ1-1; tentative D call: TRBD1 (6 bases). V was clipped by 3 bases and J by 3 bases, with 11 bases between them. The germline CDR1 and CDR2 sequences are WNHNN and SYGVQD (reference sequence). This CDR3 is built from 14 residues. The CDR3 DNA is TGCGCCAGCAGTGAAGGGACACCTTACACTGAAGCTTTCTTT. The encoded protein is CASSEGTPYTEAFF.

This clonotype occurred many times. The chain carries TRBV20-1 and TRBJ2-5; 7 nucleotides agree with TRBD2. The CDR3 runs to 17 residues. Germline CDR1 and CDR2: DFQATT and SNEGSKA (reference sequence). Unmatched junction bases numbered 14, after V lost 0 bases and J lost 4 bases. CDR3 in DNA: TGCAGTGCTAGAGATGGGAGTGGGGGGGTTGGGCCAGAGACCCAGTACTTC. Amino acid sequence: CSARDGSGGVGPETQYF.

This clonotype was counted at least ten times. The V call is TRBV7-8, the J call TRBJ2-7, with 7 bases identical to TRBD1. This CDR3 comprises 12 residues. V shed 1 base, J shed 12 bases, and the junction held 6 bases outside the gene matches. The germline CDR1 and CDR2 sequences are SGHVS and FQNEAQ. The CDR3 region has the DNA TGTGCCAGCAGCTTAGTGTCCCAGGGGGTGTACTTC. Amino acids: CASSLVSQGVYF.

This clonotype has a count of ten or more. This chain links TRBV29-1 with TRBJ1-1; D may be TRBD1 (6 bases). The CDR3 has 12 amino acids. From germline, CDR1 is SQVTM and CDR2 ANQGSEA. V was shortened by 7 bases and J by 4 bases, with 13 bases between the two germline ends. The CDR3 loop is CSGSRGATEAFF. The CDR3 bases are TGCAGCGGCAGTAGGGGGGCCACTGAAGCTTTCTTT.

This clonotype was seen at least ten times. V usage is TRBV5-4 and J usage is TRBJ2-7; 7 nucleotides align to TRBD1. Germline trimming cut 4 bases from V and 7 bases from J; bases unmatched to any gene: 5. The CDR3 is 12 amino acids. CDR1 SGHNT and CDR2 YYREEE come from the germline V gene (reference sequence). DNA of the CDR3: TGTGCCAGCAGCATACAGGGGTGGGAGCAGTACTTC. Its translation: CASSIQGWEQYF.

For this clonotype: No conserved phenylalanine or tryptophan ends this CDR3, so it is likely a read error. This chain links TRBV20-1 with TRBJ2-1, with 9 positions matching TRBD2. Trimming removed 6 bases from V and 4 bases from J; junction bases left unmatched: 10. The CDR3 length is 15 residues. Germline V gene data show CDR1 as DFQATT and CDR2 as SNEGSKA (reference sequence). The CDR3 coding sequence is TGCAGTGCGAATAGCGGGAGCGGGGATTACAATGAGCAGTTCCTC. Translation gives CSANSGSGDYNEQFL.

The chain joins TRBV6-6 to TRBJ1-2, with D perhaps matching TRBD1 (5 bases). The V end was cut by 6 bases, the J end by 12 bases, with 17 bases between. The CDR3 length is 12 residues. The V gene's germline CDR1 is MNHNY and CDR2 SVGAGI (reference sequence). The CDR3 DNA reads TGTGCCAGCAGGATACAGGATTCTGGAAACACCTTC. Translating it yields CASRIQDSGNTF.

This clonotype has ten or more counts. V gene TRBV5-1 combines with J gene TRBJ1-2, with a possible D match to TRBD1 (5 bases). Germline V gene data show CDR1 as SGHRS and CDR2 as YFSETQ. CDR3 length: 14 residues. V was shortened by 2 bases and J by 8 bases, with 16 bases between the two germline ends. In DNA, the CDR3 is TGCGCCAGCAGCTTATTTCGGCAGGGTGGAGGCTACACCTTC. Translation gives CASSLFRQGGGYTF.

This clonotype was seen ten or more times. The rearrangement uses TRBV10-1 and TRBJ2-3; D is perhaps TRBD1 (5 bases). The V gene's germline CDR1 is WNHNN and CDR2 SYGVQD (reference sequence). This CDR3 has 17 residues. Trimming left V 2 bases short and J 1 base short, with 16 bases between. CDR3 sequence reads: CASSEGAGRACTDTQYF. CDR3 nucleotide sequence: TGCGCCAGCAGTGAGGGCGCAGGGCGCGCGTGCACAGATACGCAGTATTTT.

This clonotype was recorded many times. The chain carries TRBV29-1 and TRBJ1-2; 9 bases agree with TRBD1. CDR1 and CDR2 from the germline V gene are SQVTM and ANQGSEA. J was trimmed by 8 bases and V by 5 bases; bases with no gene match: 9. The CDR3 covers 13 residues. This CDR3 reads CSVKDRGRTGYTF. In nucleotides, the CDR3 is TGCAGCGTTAAGGACAGGGGCCGAACGGGCTACACCTTC.

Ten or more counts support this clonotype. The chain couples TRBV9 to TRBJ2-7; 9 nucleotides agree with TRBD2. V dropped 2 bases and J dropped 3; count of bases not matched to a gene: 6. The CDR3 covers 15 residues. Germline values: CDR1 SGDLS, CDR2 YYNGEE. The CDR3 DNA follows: TGTGCCAGCAGCGTGGGACTAGCCTCTGACTACGAGCAGTACTTC. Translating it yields CASSVGLASDYEQYF.

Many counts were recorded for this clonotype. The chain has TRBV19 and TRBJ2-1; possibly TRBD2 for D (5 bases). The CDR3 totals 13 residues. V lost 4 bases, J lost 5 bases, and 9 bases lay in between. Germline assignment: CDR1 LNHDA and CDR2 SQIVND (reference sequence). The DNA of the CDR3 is TGTGCCAGTAGTACCGACGGGGACAATGAGCAGTTCTTC. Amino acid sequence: CASSTDGDNEQFF. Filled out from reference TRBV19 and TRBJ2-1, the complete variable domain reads DGGITQSPKYLFRKEGQNVTLSCEQNLNHDAMYWYRQDPGQGLRLIYYSQIVNDFQKGDIAEGYSVSREKKESFPLTVTSAQKNPTAFYLCASSTDGDNEQFFGPGTRLTVL.

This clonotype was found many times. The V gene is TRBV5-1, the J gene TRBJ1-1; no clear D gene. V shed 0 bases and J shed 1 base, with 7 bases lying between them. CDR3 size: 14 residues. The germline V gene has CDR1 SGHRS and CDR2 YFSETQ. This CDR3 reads CASSLGVWNTEAFF. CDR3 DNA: TGCGCCAGCAGCTTGGGGGTCTGGAACACTGAAGCTTTCTTT. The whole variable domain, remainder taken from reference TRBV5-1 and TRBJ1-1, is KAGVTQTPRYLIKTRGQQVTLSCSPISGHRSVSWYQQTPGQGLQFLFEYFSETQRNKGNFPGRFSGRQFSNSRSEMNVSTLELGDSALYLCASSLGVWNTEAFFGQGTRLTVV.

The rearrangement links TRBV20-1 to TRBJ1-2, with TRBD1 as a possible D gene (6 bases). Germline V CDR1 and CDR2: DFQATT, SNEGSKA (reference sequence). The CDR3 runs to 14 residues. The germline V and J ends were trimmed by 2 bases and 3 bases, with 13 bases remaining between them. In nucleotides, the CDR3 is TGCAGTGCTAGACAGAGGAGGGGGGACTATGGCTACACCTTC. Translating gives CSARQRRGDYGYTF.

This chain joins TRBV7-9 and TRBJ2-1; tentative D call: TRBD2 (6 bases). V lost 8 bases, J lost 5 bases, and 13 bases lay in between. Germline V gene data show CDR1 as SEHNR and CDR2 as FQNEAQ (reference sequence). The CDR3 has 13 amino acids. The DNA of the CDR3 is TGTGCCAGCCGTTGGACTACCGACAATGAGCAGTTCTTC. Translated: CASRWTTDNEQFF.

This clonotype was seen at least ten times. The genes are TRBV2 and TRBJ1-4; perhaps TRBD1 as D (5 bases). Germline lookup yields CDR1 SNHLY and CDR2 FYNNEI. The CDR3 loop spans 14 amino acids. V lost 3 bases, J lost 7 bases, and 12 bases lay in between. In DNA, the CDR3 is TGTGCCAGCAGTGACGCGAGGGGCGGTGAAAAACTGTTTTTT. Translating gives CASSDARGGEKLFF.

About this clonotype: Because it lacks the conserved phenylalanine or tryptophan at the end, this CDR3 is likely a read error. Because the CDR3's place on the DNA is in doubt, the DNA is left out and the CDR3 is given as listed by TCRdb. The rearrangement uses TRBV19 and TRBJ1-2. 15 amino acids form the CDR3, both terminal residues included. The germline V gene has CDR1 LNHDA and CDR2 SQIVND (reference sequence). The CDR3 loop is CASSPKGGRSYGHTS.

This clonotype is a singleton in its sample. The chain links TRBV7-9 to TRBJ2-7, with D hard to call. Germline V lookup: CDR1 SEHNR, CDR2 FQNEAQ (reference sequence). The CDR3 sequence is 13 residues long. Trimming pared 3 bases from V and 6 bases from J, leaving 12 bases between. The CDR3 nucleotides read TGTGCCAGCAGCTTTGCGTTAAGACCCGAGCAGTACTTC. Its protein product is CASSFALRPEQYF. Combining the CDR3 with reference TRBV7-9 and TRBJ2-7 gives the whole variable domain DTGVSQNPRHKITKRGQNVTFRCDPISEHNRLYWYRQTLGQGPEFLTYFQNEAQLEKSRLLSDRFSAERPKGSFSTLEIQRTEQGDSAMYLCASSFALRPEQYFGPGTRLTVT.

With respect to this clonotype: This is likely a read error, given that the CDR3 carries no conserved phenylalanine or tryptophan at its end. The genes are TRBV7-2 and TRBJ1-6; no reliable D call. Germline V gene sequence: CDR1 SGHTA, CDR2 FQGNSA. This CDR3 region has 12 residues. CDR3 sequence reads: CASSLVNSPLHS. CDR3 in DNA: TGTGCCAGCAGCTTAGTTAATTCGCCCCTCCACTCT.

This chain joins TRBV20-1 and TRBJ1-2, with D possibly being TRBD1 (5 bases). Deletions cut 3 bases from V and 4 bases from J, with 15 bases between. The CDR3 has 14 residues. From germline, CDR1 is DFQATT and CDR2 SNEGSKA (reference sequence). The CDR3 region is CSASIGKGSYGYTF. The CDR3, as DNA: TGCAGTGCTAGTATTGGAAAGGGGAGCTATGGCTACACCTTC.

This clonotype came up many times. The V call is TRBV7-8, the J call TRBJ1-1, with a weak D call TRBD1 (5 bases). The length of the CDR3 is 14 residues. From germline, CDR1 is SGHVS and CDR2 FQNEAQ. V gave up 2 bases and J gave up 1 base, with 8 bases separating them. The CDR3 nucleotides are TGTGCCAGCAGCTTACAGGGAGGGAACACTGAAGCTTTCTTT. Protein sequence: CASSLQGGNTEAFF. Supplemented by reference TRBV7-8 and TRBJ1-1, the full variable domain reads GAGVSQSPRYKVAKRGQDVALRCDPISGHVSLFWYQQALGQGPEFLTYFQNEAQLDKSGLPSDRFFAERPEGSVSTLKIQRTQQEDSAVYLCASSLQGGNTEAFFGQGTRLTVV.

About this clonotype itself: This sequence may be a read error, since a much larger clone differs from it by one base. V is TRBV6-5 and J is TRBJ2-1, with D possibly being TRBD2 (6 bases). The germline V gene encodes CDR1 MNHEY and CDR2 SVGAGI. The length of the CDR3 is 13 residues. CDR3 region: CASSRLDNNERFF. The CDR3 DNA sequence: TGTGCCAGCAGTCGACTAGATAACAATGAGCGGTTCTTC.

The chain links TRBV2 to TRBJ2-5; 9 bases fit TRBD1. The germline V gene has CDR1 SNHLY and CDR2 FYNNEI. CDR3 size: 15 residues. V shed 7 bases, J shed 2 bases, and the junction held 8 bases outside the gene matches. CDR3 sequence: CASTYGQGLQETQYF. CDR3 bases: TGTGCCAGCACCTACGGACAGGGGCTACAAGAGACCCAGTACTTC.

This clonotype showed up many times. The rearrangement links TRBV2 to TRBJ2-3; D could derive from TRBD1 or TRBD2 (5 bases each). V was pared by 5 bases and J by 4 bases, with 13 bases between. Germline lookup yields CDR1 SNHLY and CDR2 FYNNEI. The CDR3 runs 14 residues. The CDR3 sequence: CASSRDLGADTQYF. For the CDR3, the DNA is TGTGCCAGCAGTAGAGACTTGGGGGCAGATACGCAGTATTTT.

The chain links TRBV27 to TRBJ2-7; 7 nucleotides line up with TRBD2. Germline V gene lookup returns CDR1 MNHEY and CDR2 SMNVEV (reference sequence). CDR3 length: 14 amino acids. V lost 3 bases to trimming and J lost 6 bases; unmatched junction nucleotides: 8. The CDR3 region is CASSLGGVSLEQYF. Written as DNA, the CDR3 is TGTGCCAGCAGTTTGGGGGGGGTGTCCCTCGAGCAGTACTTC.

The CDR3 region has the DNA TGTGCCAGCAGCCCGGGACAGCCTCAGCCCCAGCATTTT. It translates to CASSPGQPQPQHF. This sequence joins TRBV5-8 and TRBJ1-5; 7 bases agree with TRBD1. Looked up from germline, CDR1 is SGHTS and CDR2 is YDEGEE. The CDR3 is 13 residues long. Trimming took 4 bases from V and 6 from J; bases not matched to a gene: 4.